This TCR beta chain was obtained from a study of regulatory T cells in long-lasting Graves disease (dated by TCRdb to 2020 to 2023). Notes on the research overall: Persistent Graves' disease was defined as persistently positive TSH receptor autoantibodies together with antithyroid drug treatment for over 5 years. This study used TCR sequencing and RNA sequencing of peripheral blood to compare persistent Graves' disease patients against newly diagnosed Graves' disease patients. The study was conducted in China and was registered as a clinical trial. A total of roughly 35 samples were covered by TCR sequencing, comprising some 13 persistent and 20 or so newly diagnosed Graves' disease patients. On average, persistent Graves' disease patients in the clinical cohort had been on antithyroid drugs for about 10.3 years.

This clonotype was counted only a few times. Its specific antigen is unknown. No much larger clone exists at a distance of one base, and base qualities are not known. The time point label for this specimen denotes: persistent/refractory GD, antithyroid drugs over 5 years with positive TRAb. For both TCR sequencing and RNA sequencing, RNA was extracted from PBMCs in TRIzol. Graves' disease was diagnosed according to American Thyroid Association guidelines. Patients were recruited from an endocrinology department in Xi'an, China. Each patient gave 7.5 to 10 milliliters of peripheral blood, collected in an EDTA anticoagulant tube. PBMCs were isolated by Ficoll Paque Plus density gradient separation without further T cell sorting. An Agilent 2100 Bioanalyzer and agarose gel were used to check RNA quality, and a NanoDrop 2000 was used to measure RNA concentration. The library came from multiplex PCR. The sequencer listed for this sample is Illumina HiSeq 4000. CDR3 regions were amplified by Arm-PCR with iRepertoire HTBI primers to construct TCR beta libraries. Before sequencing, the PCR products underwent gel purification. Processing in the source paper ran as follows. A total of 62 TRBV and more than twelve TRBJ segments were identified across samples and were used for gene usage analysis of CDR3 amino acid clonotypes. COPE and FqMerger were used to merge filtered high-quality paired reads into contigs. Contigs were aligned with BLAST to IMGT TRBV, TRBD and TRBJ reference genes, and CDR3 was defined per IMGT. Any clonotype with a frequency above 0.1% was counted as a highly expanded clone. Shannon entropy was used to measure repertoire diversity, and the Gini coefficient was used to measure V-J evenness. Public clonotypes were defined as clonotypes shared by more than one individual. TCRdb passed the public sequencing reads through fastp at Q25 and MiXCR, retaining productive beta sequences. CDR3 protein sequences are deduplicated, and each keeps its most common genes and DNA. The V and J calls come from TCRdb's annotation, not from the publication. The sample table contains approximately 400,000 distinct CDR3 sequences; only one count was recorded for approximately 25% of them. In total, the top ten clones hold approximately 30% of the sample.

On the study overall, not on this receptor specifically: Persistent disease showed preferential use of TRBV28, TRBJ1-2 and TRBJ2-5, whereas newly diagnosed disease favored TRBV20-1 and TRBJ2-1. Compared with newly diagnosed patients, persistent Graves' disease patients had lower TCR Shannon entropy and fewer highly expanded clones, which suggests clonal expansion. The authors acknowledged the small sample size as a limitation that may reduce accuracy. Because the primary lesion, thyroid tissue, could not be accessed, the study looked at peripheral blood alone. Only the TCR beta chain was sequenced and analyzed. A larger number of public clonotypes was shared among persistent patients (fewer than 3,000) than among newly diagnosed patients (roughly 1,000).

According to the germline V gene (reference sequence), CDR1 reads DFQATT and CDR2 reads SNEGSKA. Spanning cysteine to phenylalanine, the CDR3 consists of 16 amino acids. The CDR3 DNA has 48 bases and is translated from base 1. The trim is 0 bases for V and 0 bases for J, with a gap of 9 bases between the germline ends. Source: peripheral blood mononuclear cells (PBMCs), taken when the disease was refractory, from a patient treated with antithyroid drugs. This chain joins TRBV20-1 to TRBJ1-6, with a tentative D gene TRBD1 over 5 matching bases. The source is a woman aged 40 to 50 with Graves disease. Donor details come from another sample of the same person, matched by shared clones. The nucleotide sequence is TGCAGTGCTAGAGATCAGGGAGACTCCTATAATTCACCCCTCCACTTT. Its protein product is CSARDQGDSYNSPLHF.